The count of the clone carrying this T cell receptor (beta chain) is one. The CDR3 extends over 14 amino acids. With 4 bases removed from V and 1 base from J, the gap between germline ends came to 10 bases. The germline V gene has CDR1 SGHVS and CDR2 FNYEAQ. The data originate from a study of memory CD4+ T cells and cytomegalovirus serostatus. Single viable CD3+CD4+CD8-CD45RO+ cells were sorted as the memory CD4+ T cells. Libraries were prepared by immunoSEQ multiplex PCR; TCRdb keeps only in-frame clonotypes and omits some of them. In the table there are around 33,000 clones, around 74% of which are singletons.

This chain links TRBV7-6 with TRBJ2-5, with D tentatively TRBD1 (5 bases). The sample comprised memory CD4+ T cells from blood. The sequence derives from an adult in good health and CMV-seronegative. Some clones in this sample may be carry-over from other donors' samples. The CDR3 DNA reads as TGTGCCAGCAGCTATACAGGTCTCCAAGAGACCCAGTACTTC. This translates into CASSYTGLQETQYF.